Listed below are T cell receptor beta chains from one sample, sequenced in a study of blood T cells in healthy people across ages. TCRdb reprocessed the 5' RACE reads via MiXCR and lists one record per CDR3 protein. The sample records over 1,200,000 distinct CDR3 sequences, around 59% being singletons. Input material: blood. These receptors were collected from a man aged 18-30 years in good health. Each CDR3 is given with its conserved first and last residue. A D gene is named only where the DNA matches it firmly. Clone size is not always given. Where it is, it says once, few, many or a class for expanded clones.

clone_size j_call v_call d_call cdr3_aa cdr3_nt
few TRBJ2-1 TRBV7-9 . CASSVDRDNEQFF TGTGCCAGCAGCGTCGACCGGGATAATGAGCAGTTCTTC
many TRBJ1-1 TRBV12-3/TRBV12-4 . CASSLVENTEAFF TGTGCCAGCAGTTTAGTAGAGAACACTGAAGCTTTCTTT
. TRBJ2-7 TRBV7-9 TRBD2 CASQLPWGLAGEEQYF TGTGCCAGCCAGCTCCCCTGGGGGCTAGCGGGGGAAGAGCAGTACTTC
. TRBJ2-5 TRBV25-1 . CASRVGGAEETQYF TGTGCCAGCAGGGTAGGGGGGGCCGAAGAGACCCAGTACTTC
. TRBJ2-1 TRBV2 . CASKASDFHEQFF TGTGCCAGCAAGGCTAGCGATTTCCATGAGCAGTTCTTC
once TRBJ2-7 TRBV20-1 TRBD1 CSARADRVSYNEQYF TGCAGTGCTAGAGCTGACAGGGTTTCGTACAATGAGCAGTACTTC
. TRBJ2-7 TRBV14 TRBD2 CASSHQGWAGGSYEQYF TGTGCCAGCAGCCATCAGGGGTGGGCGGGAGGCTCCTACGAGCAGTACTTC
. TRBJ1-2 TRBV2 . CASRARLRIQVYTF TGTGCCAGCAGAGCCCGACTGCGTATTCAGGTCTACACCTTC
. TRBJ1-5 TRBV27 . CASSLSTSVGVRPQHF TGTGCCAGCAGTTTATCGACTTCAGTTGGGGTGAGGCCCCAGCATTTT
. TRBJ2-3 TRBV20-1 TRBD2 CSARGGLAGTLSTDTQYF TGCAGTGCTAGAGGAGGGCTAGCGGGTACGCTTAGCACAGATACGCAGTATTTT
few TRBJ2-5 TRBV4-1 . CASSQERVTQETQYF TGCGCCAGCAGCCAAGAGAGGGTTACTCAAGAGACCCAGTACTTC
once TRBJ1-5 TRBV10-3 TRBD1 CATSQTGSGQNQPQHF TGTGCCACCAGCCAGACAGGGAGCGGCCAAAATCAGCCCCAGCATTTT
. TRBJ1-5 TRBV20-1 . CSAPWGGARRNQPQHF TGCAGTGCCCCCTGGGGAGGGGCGAGGCGAAATCAGCCCCAGCATTTT
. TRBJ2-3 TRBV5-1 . CASSLGQKSTDTQYF TGCGCCAGCAGCTTGGGACAGAAAAGCACAGATACGCAGTATTTT
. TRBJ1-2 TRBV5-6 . CASISIDEVGILSDGYTF TGTGCCAGCATATCGATTGACGAGGTTGGGATCTTGTCGGATGGCTACACCTTC
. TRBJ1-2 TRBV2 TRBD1 CASRETSPTGGYTF TGTGCCAGCAGAGAAACATCTCCGACAGGGGGCTACACCTTC
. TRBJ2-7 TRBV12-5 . CASGTQPGLRYEQYF TGTGCTAGTGGCACACAGCCGGGGCTACGGTACGAGCAGTACTTC
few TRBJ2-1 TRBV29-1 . CSVGKSRTINHEQFF TGCAGCGTTGGGAAAAGCCGCACAATTAACCATGAGCAGTTCTTC
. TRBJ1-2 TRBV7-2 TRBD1 CASSLAQGQGVYGYTF TGTGCCAGCAGCTTAGCACAGGGACAGGGAGTCTATGGCTACACCTTC
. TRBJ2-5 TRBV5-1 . CASSSYPGSGGETQYF TGCGCCAGCAGCTCCTACCCGGGCTCTGGGGGAGAGACCCAGTACTTC
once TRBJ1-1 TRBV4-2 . CASSHPRDAFEAFF TGTGCCAGCAGCCATCCCCGGGACGCCTTTGAAGCTTTCTTT
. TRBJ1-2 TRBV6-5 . CASSDYGNNYGYTF TGTGCCAGCAGTGACTACGGGAATAACTATGGCTACACCTTC
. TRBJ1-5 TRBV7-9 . CVSPQVRPQHF TGTGTCAGCCCCCAGGTTCGGCCCCAGCATTTT
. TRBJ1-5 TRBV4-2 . CASSQAWQSNQPQHF TGTGCCAGCAGCCAAGCATGGCAGTCCAATCAGCCCCAGCATTTT
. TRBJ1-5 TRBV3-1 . CASSQDGVYQPQHF TGTGCCAGCAGCCAAGATGGGGTCTATCAGCCCCAGCATTTT
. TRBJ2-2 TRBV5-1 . CASSPDFGGRTGELFF TGCGCCAGCAGCCCGGACTTTGGGGGACGTACCGGGGAGCTGTTTTTT
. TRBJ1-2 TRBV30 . CAWSVPRLWRQEAYYGYTF TGTGCCTGGAGTGTACCGCGTCTCTGGCGACAGGAAGCTTACTATGGCTACACCTTC
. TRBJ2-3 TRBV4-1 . CASSRTPSVGDTQYF TGCGCCAGCAGCCGCACCCCTTCGGTGGGAGATACGCAGTATTTT
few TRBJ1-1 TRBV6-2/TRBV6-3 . CASSNDRTEAFF TGTGCCAGCAGTAATGACAGGACTGAAGCTTTCTTT
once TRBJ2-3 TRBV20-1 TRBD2 CSARDRGGGEGGSTDTQYF TGCAGTGCTAGAGATCGCGGGGGAGGCGAAGGAGGTAGCACAGATACGCAGTATTTT
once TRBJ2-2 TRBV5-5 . CASSFQRGWTGELFF TGTGCCAGCAGCTTTCAGAGGGGTTGGACCGGGGAGCTGTTTTTT
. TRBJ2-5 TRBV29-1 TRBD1 CSVRDSYQETQYF TGCAGCGTAAGGGACAGCTACCAAGAGACCCAGTACTTC